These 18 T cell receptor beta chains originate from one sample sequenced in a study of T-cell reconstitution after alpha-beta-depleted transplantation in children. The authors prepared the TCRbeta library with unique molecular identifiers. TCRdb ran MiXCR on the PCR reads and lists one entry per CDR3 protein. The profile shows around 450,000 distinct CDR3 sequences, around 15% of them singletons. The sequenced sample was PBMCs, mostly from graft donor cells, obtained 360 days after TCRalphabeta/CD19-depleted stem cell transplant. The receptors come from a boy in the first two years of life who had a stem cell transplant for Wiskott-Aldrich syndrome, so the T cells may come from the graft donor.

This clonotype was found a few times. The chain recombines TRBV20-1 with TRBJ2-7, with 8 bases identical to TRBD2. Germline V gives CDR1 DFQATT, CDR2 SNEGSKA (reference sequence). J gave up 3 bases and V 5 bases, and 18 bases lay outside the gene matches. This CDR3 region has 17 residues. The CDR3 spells CSAEPWAGGPWGYEQYF. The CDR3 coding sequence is TGCAGTGCTGAGCCGTGGGCGGGGGGACCCTGGGGCTACGAGCAGTACTTC.

The CDR3 here is CASSLFGSGYNEQFF. CDR3 in DNA: TGTGCCAGCAGTCTCTTTGGATCAGGGTACAATGAGCAGTTCTTC. This chain uses TRBV12-3 or TRBV12-4 with TRBJ2-1, with D perhaps TRBD1 (5 bases). This CDR3 is 15 amino acids long. V dropped 5 bases and J dropped 4 bases, with 15 bases sitting between them.

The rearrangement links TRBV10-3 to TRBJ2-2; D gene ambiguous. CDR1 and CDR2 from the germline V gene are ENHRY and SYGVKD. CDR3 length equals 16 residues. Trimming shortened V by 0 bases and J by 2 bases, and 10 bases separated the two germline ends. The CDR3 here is CAISESIGFNTGELFF. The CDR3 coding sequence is TGTGCCATCAGTGAGTCGATAGGGTTCAACACCGGGGAGCTGTTTTTT.

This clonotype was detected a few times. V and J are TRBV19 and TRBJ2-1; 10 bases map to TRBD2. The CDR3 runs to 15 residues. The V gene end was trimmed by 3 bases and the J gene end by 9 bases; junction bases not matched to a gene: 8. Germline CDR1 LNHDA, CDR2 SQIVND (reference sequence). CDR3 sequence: CASSIPSGGAFEQFF. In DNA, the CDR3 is TGTGCCAGTAGTATTCCGAGCGGGGGGGCCTTTGAGCAGTTCTTC.

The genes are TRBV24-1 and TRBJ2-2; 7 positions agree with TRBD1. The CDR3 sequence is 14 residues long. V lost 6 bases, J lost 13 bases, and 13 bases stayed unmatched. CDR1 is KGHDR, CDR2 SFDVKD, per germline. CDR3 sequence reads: CATSLGQEVGRLFF. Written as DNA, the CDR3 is TGTGCCACCAGTCTCGGACAGGAGGTCGGTCGGCTGTTTTTT.

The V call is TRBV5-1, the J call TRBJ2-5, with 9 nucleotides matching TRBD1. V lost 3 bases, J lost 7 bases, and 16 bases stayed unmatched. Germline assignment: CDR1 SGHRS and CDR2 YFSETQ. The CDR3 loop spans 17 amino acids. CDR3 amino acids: CASSSMGMGQGLGTQYF. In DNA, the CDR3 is TGCGCCAGCAGCTCGATGGGGATGGGACAGGGATTGGGGACCCAGTACTTC.

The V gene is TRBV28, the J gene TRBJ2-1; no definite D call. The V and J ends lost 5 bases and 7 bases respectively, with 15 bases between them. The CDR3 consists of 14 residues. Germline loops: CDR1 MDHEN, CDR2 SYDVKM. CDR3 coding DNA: TGTGCCAGCAGTCCCATCCTGGTGGGGAATGAGCAGTTCTTC. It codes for CASSPILVGNEQFF.

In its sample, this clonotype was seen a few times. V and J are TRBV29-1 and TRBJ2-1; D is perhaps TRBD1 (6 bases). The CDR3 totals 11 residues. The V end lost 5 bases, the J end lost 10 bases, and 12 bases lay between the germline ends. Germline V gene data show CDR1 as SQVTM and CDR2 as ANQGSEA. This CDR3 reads CSVWGTWEQFF. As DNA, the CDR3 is TGCAGCGTTTGGGGGACATGGGAGCAGTTCTTC.

CDR3 bases: TGCAGCGTTGAAGAAGGGGGGTATACGCAGTATTTT. Translating it yields CSVEEGGYTQYF. The genes are TRBV29-1 and TRBJ2-3; tentatively, D is TRBD1 or TRBD2 (6 bases each). The CDR3 has 12 residues. V was trimmed by 0 bases and J by 7 bases, leaving 8 bases between them. Germline CDR1 is SQVTM and CDR2 is ANQGSEA.

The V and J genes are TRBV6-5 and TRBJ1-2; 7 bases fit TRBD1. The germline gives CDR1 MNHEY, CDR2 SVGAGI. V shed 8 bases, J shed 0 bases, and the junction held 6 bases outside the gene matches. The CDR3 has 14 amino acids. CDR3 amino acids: CASGTVRSNYGYTF. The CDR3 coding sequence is TGTGCCAGCGGGACAGTAAGATCTAACTATGGCTACACCTTC.

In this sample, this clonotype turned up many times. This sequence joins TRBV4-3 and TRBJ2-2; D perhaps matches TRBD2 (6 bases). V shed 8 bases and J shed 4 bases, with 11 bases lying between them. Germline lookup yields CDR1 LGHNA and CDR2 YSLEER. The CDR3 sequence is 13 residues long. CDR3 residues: CASSWGVTGELFF. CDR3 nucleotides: TGCGCCAGCTCCTGGGGGGTCACCGGGGAGCTGTTTTTT.

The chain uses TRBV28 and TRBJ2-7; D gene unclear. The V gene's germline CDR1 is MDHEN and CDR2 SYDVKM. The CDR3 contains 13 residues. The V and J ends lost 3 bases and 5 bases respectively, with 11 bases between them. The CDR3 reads CASSLPSRHEQYF. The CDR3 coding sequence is TGTGCCAGCAGTTTGCCCTCGAGGCACGAGCAGTACTTC.

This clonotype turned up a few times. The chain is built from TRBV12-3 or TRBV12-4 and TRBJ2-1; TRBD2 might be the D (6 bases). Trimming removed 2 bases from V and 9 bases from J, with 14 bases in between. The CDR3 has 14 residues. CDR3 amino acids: CASSLTSGVLEQFF. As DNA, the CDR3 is TGTGCCAGCAGTTTAACTTCGGGAGTACTTGAGCAGTTCTTC.

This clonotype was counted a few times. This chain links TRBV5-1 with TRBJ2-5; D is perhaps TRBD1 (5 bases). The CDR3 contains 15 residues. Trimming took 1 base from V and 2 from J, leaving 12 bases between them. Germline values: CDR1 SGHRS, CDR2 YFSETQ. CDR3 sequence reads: CASSLKGHQQETQYF. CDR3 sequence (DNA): TGCGCCAGCAGCTTGAAAGGACACCAGCAAGAGACCCAGTACTTC.

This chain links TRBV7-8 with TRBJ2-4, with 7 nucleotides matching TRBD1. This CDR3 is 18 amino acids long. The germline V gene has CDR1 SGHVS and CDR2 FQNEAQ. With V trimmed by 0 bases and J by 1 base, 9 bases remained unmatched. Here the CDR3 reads CASSLAKNPGQAKNIQYF. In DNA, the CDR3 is TGTGCCAGCAGCTTAGCGAAAAATCCGGGACAGGCCAAAAACATTCAGTACTTC.

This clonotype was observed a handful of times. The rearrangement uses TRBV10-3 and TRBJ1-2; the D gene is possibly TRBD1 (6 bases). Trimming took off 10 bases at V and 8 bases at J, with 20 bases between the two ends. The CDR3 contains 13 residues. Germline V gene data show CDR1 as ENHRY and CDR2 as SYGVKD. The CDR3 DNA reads TGTGCCACCGAAGCAGGGGCTTTGAAGGGCTACACCTTC. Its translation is CATEAGALKGYTF.

The CDR3 loop reads CASGLVPKGQVTDTQYF. The CDR3 DNA is TGTGCTAGTGGTTTGGTACCCAAGGGACAGGTCACAGATACGCAGTATTTT. The chain carries TRBV12-5 and TRBJ2-3; 8 bases are shared with TRBD1. CDR3 length: 17 residues. With 0 bases clipped from V and 2 bases from J, the junction kept 7 bases outside the gene matches. Germline V CDR1 and CDR2: LGHNT, FRNRAP.

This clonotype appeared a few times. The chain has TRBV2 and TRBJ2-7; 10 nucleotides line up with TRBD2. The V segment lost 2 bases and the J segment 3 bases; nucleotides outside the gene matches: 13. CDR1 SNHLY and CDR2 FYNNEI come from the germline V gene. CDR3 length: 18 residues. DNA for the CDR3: TGTGCCAGCAGTGAACATCGGCGCAAGCGGGGGGGCCTCTACGAGCAGTACTTC. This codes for CASSEHRRKRGGLYEQYF.